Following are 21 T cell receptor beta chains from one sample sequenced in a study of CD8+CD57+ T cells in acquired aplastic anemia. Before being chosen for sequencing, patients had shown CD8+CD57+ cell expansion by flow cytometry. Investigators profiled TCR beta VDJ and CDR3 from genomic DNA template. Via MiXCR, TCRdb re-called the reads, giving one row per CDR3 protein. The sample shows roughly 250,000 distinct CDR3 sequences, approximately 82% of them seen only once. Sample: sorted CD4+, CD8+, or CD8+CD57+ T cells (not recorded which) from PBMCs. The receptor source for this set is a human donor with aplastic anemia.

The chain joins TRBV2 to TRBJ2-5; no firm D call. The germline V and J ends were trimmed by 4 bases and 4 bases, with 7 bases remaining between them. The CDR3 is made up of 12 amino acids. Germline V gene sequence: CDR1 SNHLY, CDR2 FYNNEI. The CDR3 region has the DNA TGTGCCAGCAGTGCAACGAGAGAGACCCAGTACTTC. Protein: CASSATRETQYF.

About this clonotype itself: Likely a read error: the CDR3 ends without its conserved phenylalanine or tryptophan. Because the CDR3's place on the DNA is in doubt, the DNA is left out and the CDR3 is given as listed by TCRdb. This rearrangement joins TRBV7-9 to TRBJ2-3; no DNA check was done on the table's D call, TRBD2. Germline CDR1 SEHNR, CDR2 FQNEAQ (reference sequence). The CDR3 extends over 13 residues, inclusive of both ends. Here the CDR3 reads CASSYGGSGGSDE.

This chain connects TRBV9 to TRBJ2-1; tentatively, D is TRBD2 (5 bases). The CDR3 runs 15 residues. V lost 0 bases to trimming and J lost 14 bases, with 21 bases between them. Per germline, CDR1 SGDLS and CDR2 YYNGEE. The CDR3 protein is CASSVGSEAAPGKFF. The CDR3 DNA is TGTGCCAGCAGCGTAGGGTCGGAGGCCGCCCCTGGAAAGTTCTTC.

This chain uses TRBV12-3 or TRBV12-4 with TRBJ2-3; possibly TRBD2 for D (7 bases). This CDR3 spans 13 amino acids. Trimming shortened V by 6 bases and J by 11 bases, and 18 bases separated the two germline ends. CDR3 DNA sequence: TGTGCCAGCAGGGACGGGGGGACAAATGAGCAGTATTTT. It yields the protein CASRDGGTNEQYF.

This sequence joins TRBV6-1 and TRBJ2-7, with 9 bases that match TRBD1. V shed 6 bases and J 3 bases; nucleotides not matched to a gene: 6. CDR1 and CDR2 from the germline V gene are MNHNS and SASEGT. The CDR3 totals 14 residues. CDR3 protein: CASRRDRVNYEQYF. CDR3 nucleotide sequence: TGTGCCAGCAGGAGGGACAGGGTAAACTACGAGCAGTACTTC.

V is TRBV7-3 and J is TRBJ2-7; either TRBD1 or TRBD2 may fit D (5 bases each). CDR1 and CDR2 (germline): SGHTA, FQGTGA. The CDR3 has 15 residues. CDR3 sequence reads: CASSLTKWGCYEEYV. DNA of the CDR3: TGTGCCAGCAGCTTGACGAAGTGGGGGTGCTACGAGGAGTACGTC.

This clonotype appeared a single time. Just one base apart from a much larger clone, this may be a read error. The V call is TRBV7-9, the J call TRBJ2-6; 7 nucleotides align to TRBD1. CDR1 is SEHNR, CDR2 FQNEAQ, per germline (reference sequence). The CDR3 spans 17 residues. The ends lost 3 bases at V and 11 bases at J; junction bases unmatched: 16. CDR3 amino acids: CASSLRGGADYGYVLTF. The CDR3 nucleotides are TGTGCCAGCAGCTTGAGAGGGGGCGCCGACTATGGCTACGTCCTGACTTTC.

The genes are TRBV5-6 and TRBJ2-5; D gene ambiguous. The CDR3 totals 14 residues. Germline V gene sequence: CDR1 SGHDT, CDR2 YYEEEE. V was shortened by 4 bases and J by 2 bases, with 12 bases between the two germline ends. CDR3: CASSRGDEQETQYF. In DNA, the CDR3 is TGTGCCAGCAGCCGAGGTGACGAGCAAGAGACCCAGTACTTC. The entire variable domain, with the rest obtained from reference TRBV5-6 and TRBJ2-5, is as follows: DAGVTQSPTHLIKTRGQQVTLRCSPKSGHDTVSWYQQALGQGPQFIFQYYEEEERQRGNFPDRFSGHQFPNYSSELNVNALLLGDSALYLCASSRGDEQETQYFGPGTRLLVL.

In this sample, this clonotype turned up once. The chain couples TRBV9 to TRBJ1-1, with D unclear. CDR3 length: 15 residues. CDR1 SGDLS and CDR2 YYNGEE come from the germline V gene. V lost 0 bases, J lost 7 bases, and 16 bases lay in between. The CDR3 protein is CASSVDQKSYNEAFF. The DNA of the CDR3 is TGTGCCAGCAGCGTAGACCAGAAATCCTACAATGAAGCTTTCTTT.

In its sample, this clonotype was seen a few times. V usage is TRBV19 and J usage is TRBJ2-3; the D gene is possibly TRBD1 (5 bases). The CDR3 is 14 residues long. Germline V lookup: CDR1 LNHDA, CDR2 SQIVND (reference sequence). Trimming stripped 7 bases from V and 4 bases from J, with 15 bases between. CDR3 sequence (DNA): TGTGCCAGTAATGAGGCAGGGTGGGCAGATACGCAGTATTTT. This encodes CASNEAGWADTQYF. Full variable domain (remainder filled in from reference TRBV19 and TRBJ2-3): DGGITQSPKYLFRKEGQNVTLSCEQNLNHDAMYWYRQDPGQGLRLIYYSQIVNDFQKGDIAEGYSVSREKKESFPLTVTSAQKNPTAFYLCASNEAGWADTQYFGPGTRLTVL.

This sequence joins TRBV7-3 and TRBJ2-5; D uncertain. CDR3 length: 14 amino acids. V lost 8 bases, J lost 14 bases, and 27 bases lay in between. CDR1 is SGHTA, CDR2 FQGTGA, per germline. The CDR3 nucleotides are TGTGCCAGCTCAAGAGAGACCAACGCCGTTGACCACTACTTC. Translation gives CASSRETNAVDHYF.

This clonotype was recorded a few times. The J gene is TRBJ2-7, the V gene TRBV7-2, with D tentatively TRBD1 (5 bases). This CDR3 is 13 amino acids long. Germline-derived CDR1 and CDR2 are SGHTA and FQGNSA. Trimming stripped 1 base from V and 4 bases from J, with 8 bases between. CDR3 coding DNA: TGTGCCAGCAGCTTAGGACAGCTTTACGAGCAGTACTTC. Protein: CASSLGQLYEQYF.

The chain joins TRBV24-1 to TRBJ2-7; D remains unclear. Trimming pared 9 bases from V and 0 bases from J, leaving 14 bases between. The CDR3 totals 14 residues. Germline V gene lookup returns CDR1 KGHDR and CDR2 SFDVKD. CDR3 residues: CATGSYRSSYEQYF. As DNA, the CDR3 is TGTGCCACCGGTTCTTATCGAAGCTCCTACGAGCAGTACTTC.

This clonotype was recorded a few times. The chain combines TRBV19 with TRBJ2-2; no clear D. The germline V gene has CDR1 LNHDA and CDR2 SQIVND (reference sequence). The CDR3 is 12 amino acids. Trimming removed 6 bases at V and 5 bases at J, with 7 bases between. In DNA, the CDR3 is TGTGCCAGTAGGCGAACGACCGGGGAGCTGTTTTTT. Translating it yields CASRRTTGELFF.

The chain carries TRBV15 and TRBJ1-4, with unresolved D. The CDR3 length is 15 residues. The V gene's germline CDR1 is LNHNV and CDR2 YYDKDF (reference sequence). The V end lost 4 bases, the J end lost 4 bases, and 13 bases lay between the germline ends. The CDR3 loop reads CATSTRGVLNEKLFF. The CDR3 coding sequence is TGTGCCACCAGCACCCGCGGGGTCCTTAATGAAAAACTGTTTTTT.

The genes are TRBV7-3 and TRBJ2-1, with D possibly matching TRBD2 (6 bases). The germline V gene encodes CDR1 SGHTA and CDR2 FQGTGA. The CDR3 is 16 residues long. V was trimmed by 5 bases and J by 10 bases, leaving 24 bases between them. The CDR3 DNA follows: TGTGCCAGCAGCCTTCAAAGAGGCGGGGTTGATGAGGAGCAGTTCTTC. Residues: CASSLQRGGVDEEQFF.

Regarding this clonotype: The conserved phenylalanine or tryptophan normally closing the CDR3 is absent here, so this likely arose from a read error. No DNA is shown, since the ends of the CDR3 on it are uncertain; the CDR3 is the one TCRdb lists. CDR3 sequence: CASSVGGQSTDTQTL. The chain carries TRBV7-8 and TRBJ1-2; whether TRBD1, the table's D call, matches the DNA was not checked. Per germline, CDR1 SGHVS and CDR2 FQNEAQ. The CDR3 sequence runs 15 residues, both termini included.

The CDR3 spells CASSLPRSADSQYQFF. Here the CDR3 DNA reads TGTGCCAGCAGCTTACCAAGAAGCGCCGATAGCCAGTATCAGTTCTTC. The chain joins TRBV7-8 to TRBJ2-1; D gene uncertain. This CDR3 has 16 amino acids. V lost 2 bases and J 13 bases, leaving 24 bases between the germline ends. Looked up from germline, CDR1 is SGHVS and CDR2 is FQNEAQ.

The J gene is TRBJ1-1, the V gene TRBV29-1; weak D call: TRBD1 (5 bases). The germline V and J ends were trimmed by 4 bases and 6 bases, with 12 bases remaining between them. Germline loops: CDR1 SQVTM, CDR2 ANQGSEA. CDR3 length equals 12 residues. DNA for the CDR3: TGCAGCGTTGCTCAGGGACGAGCTGAAGCTTTCTTT. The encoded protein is CSVAQGRAEAFF. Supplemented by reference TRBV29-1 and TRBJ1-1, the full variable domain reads SAVISQKPSRDICQRGTSLTIQCQVDSQVTMMFWYRQQPGQSLTLIATANQGSEATYESGFVIDKFPISRPNLTFSTLTVSNMSPEDSSIYLCSVAQGRAEAFFGQGTRLTVV.

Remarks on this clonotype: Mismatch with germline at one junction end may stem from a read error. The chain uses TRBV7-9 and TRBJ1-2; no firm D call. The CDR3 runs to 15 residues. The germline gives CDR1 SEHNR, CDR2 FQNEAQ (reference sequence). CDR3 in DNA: TGTGCCAGCAGTTACCTGGGGAACCAGCAGGATGGCTGCACCTTC. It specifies CASSYLGNQQDGCTF.

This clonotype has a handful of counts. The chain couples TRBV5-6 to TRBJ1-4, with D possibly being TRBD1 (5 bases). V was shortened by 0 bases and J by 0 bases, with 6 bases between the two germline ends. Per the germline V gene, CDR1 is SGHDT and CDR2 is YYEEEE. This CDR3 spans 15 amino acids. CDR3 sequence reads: CASSLGGATNEKLFF. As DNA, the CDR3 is TGTGCCAGCAGCTTGGGGGGGGCAACTAATGAAAAACTGTTTTTT.